The rows below give T cell receptor beta chains drawn from one sample of a study of blood T cells in healthy people across ages. MiXCR was run by TCRdb on the 5' RACE reads, yielding one entry per CDR3 protein. The sample holds some 1.5 million distinct CDR3 sequences, roughly 27% seen once. Sequences were obtained from blood. These receptors were obtained from a woman in her thirties in good health. Both conserved end residues are part of each CDR3. D genes are given only for firm matches. Not all rows give a size; the values are once, few, many and, for expanded clones, a class.

j_call	clone_size	v_call	d_call	cdr3_nt	cdr3_aa
TRBJ2-4	.	TRBV7-2	.	TGTGCCAGCAGCTTCTGGAAGGAGCCGCATGAGCAGTACTTC	CASSFWKEPHEQYF
TRBJ2-1	.	TRBV15	.	TGTGCCACCAGCAGAGATGTTGACATGGAGCAGTTCTTC	CATSRDVDMEQFF
TRBJ2-5	.	TRBV4-3	TRBD2	TGCGCCAGCAGCCGGTCCCTCGGACTAGACGAAGAGACCCAGTACTTC	CASSRSLGLDEETQYF
TRBJ1-3	.	TRBV6-5	TRBD1	TGTGCCAGCAGTCGGACAGGGTACCACACCATATATTTT	CASSRTGYHTIYF
TRBJ2-1	.	TRBV2	TRBD2	TGTGCCACTAAGCGGGGTTCCTACAATGAGCAGTTCTTC	CATKRGSYNEQFF
TRBJ1-1	.	TRBV28	.	TGTGCCAGCAGTTACTTCACCCGGGACATACCTGAAGCTTTCTTT	CASSYFTRDIPEAFF
TRBJ2-1	few	TRBV5-1	TRBD2	TGCGCCAGCAGCCCTTGGGGACTAGCGGAAAATGAGCAGTTCTTC	CASSPWGLAENEQFF
TRBJ2-7	.	TRBV5-7	.	TGTGCCAGCAGCTTGGTTTCTAGTACAGGGCCCTACGAGCAGTACTTC	CASSLVSSTGPYEQYF
TRBJ2-7	many	TRBV11-2	TRBD2	TGTGCCAGCAGTAGCGGGAGGTCCTACGAGCAGTACTTC	CASSSGRSYEQYF
TRBJ2-3	.	TRBV27	.	TGTGCCAGCAGTCCCAGTCGTCTAGCCGCTAGCACAGATACGCAGTATTTT	CASSPSRLAASTDTQYF
TRBJ1-2	few	TRBV7-9	.	TGTGCCAGCAGTCAACAGGCCGGCCTAAGCTACACCTTC	CASSQQAGLSYTF
TRBJ2-1	.	TRBV7-3	.	TGTGCCAGCAGCTTAGTGGGGGGCATCGACAATGAGCAGTTCTTC	CASSLVGGIDNEQFF
TRBJ2-1	few	TRBV10-1	.	TGCGCCAGCAGTGATTTTTCGGACTTCTACGATGAGCAGTTCTTC	CASSDFSDFYDEQFF
TRBJ2-2	.	TRBV20-1	.	TGCAGTGCTAGAGGCCTGAGAAGCCCCGGGGAGCTGTTTTTT	CSARGLRSPGELFF
TRBJ1-1	few	TRBV6-1	TRBD1	TGTGCCAGCAGTAAACTCGACCGGGACAGCCGAGAAGCTTTCTTT	CASSKLDRDSREAFF
TRBJ1-5	.	TRBV12-3/TRBV12-4	.	TGTGCCAGCAGTTTAAGACAGAGATTAAATCAGCCCCAGCATTTT	CASSLRQRLNQPQHF
TRBJ1-4	.	TRBV25-1	.	TGTGCCAACACCGGACCTAATGAAAAACTGTTTTTT	CANTGPNEKLFF
TRBJ2-7	.	TRBV10-3	TRBD2	TGTGCCATCAGTGACAGGACTAGCTCCTACGAGCAGTACTTC	CAISDRTSSYEQYF
TRBJ2-1	few	TRBV7-9	TRBD2	TGTGCCAGCAGCTTAATTAGCGGGGGCCCCTCCTACAATGAGCAGTTCTTC	CASSLISGGPSYNEQFF
TRBJ2-4	.	TRBV28	.	TGTGCCAGCAGTGTAGAGGGGGGACTCCGAAACATTCAGTACTTC	CASSVEGGLRNIQYF
TRBJ2-7	.	TRBV5-1	.	TGCGCCAGCAGCTTAATAACGGGACAAGCCTACGAGCAGTACTTC	CASSLITGQAYEQYF
TRBJ2-1	few	TRBV10-3	.	TGTGCCATCAGGGGTAGGCTAGCGAAGGGGATGACCTACGAGCAGTTCTTC	CAIRGRLAKGMTYEQFF
TRBJ1-2	.	TRBV3-1	TRBD1	TGTGCCAGCGCTCGGGCTGAGACAGGGGGCTATGGCTACACCTTC	CASARAETGGYGYTF
TRBJ1-2	few	TRBV28	.	TGTGCCAGCAGTTTATCGGGTGTGCGAATCTATGGCTACACCTTC	CASSLSGVRIYGYTF
TRBJ2-1	.	TRBV14	TRBD2	TGTGCCAGCAGCCAGAGTCTAGCGGGGGGGGCCAAACTCCGCAATGAGCAGTTCTTC	CASSQSLAGGAKLRNEQFF
TRBJ2-6	.	TRBV7-9	.	TGTGCCAGCAGGGAGAGACAGGCGCTCTCTGGGGCCAACGTCCTGACTTTC	CASRERQALSGANVLTF
TRBJ1-1	.	TRBV4-2	.	TGTGCCAGCAGCCAAGATATAGGGAACACTGAAGCTTTCTTT	CASSQDIGNTEAFF